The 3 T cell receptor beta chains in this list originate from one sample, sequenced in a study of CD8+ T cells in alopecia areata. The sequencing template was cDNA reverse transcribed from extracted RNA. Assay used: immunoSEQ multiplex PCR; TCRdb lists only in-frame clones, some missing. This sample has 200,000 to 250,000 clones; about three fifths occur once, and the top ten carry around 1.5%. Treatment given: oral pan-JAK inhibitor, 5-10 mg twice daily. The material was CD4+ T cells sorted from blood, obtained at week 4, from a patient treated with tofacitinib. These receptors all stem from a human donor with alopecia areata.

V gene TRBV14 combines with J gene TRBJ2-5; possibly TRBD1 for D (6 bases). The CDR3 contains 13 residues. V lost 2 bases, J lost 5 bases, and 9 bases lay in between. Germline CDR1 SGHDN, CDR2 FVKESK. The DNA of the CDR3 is TGTGCCAGCAGCCAATCAGGGGTGGAGACCCAGTACTTC. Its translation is CASSQSGVETQYF.

CDR3 sequence: CALREMRNIQYF. As DNA, the CDR3 is TGCGCGCTTAGGGAAATGAGAAACATTCAGTACTTC. The gene calls are TRBV4-3 and TRBJ2-4; D not resolved. CDR3 length equals 12 residues. Germline V gives CDR1 LGHNA, CDR2 YSLEER.

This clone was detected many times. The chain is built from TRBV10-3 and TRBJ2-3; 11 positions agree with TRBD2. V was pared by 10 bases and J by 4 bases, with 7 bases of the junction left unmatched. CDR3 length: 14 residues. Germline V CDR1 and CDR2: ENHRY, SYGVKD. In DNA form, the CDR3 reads TGTGCCACATCTAGCGGGGGGAACGCAGATACGCAGTATTTT. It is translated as CATSSGGNADTQYF.